These T cell receptor beta chains were read from a single sample in a study of PD-1 blockade in classical Hodgkin lymphoma. The table came from immunoSEQ multiplex PCR; TCRdb's copy has only in-frame clones and leaves some out. The sample has under 110,000 clones, around nine tenths seen once; the top ten hold more than 6.5%. This sample comprised peripheral blood mononuclear cells (PBMCs), obtained before the second cycle of nivolumab. Source of these receptors: a human donor with classical Hodgkin lymphoma. Each CDR3 is given with its conserved first and last residue. The order of the fields is J gene, V gene, D gene, CDR3 protein. The D gene is left open where the match is weak.

>TRBJ1-3|TRBV18|NA
CASSQTRGDTIYF
>TRBJ1-5|TRBV5-3|NA
CARSLRDQPQHF
>TRBJ1-2|TRBV21-1|NA
CASKGTDDNYGYTF
>TRBJ2-7|TRBV5-1|TRBD1
CASSLAAGTGGYEQYF
>TRBJ1-3|TRBV7-2|NA
CASSLRQAGNTIYF
>TRBJ2-3|TRBV5-1|NA
CASSLVSGSIDTQYF
>TRBJ1-6|TRBV5-1|NA
CASTRPGGSPLHF
>TRBJ2-1|TRBV4-2|TRBD2
CASSQTSGDSYNEQFF
>TRBJ1-1|TRBV13|NA
CASSPRGAMWTEAFF
>TRBJ1-2|TRBV27|NA
CASSPQPVEGYGYTF
>TRBJ2-3|TRBV9|TRBD2
CASSVAGGNTDTQYF
>TRBJ1-5|TRBV18|TRBD1
CASSDRYSNQPQHF
>TRBJ1-3|TRBV6-5|TRBD1
CASSYETGIGNTIYF
>TRBJ2-7|TRBV19|NA
CASSKVPVTYEQYF
>TRBJ2-1|TRBV30|TRBD1
CASRDRGMDEQFF
>TRBJ1-1|TRBV29-1|NA
CSVDPGNTEAFF
>TRBJ1-4|TRBV5-8|NA
CASSLAREKLFF
>TRBJ2-7|TRBV27|TRBD1
CASSPLGTGRDREQYF
>TRBJ2-5|TRBV30|TRBD2
CAWQGGGEVEQETQYF
>TRBJ1-5|TRBV5-8|NA
CASSYIYGTSNQPQHF
>TRBJ2-3|TRBV6-4|NA
CASSSSGVSRDTQYF
>TRBJ1-6|TRBV5-1|NA
CASSLIPGDHHSPLHF
>TRBJ2-3|TRBV2|NA
CASREYLRLLTDTQYF
>TRBJ2-5|TRBV13|TRBD2
CASHRWGGETQYF
>TRBJ2-3|TRBV27|TRBD1
CASSLSRGRFTDTQYF